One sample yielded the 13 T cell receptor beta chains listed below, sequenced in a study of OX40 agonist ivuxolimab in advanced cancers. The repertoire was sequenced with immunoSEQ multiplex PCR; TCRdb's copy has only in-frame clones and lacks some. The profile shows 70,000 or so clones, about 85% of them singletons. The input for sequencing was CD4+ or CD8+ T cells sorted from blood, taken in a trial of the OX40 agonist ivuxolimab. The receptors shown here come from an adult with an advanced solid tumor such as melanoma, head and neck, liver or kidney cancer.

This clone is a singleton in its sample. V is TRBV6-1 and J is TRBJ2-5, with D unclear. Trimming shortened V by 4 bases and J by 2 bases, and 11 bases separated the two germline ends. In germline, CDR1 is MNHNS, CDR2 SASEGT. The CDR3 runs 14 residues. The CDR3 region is CASSGSVVQETQYF. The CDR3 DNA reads TGTGCCAGCAGTGGGTCGGTGGTTCAAGAGACCCAGTACTTC.

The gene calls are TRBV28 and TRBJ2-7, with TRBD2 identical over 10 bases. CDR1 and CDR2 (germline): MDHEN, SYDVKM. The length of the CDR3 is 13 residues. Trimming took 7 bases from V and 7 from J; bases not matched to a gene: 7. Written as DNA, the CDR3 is TGTGCCAGCAACCTAGCGGGAGTGGGGGAGCAGTACTTC. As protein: CASNLAGVGEQYF.

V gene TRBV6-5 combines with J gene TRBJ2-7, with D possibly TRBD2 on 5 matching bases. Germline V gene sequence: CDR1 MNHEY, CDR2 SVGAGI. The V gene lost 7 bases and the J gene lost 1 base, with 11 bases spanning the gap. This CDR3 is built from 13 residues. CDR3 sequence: CASKWTDSYEQYF. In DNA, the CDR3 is TGTGCCAGCAAGTGGACTGATTCCTACGAGCAGTACTTC.

The CDR3 spells CASSPRHQETQYF. The CDR3 nucleotides are TGTGCCAGCTCACCCAGACACCAAGAGACCCAGTACTTC. The rearrangement joins TRBV18 to TRBJ2-5; D unclear. V lost 3 bases to trimming and J lost 0 bases, with 5 bases between them. CDR3 length: 13 amino acids. Germline lookup yields CDR1 KGHSH and CDR2 LQKENI.

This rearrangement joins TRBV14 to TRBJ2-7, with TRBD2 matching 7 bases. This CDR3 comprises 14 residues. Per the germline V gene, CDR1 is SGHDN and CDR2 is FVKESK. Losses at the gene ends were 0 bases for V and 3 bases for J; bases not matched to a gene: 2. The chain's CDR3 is CASSQDGGGYEQYF. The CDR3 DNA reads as TGTGCCAGCAGCCAAGATGGGGGGGGCTACGAGCAGTACTTC.

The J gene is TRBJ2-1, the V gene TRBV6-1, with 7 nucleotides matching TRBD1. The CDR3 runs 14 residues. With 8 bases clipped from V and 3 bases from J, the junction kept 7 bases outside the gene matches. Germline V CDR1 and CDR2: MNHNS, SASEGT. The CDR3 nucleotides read TGTGCCAGCCTATGGGGACAGAACTACAATGAGCAGTTCTTC. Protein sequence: CASLWGQNYNEQFF.

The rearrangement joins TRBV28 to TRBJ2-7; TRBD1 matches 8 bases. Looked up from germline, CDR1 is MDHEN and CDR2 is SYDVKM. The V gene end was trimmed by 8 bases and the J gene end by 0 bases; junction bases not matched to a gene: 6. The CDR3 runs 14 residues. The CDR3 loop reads CASLRTGYSYEQYF. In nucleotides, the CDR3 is TGTGCCAGCCTCAGGACAGGGTACTCCTACGAGCAGTACTTC. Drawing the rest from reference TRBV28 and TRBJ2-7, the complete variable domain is DVKVTQSSRYLVKRTGEKVFLECVQDMDHENMFWYRQDPGLGLRLIYFSYDVKMKEKGDIPEGYSVSREKKERFSLILESASTNQTSMYLCASLRTGYSYEQYFGPGTRLTVT.

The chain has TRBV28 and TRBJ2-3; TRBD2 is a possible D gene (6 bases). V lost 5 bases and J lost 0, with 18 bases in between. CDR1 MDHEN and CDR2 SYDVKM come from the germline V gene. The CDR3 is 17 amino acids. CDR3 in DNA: TGTGCCAGCAGTCCTCCGGCAGGTGGGGGGAGCACAGATACGCAGTATTTT. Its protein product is CASSPPAGGGSTDTQYF.

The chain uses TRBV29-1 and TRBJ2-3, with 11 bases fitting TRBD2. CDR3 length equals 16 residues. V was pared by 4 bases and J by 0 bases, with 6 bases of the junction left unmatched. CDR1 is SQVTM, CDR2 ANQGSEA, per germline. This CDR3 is CSVVLAGGASTDTQYF. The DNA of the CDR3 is TGCAGCGTTGTTCTAGCGGGAGGAGCTAGCACAGATACGCAGTATTTT.

CDR3 DNA: TGTGCCAGTAAGAACGACAGGGTGGGCACTGAAGCTTTCTTT. This translates into CASKNDRVGTEAFF. The rearrangement joins TRBV19 to TRBJ1-1; 7 positions match TRBD1. Per the germline V gene, CDR1 is LNHDA and CDR2 is SQIVND (reference sequence). V lost 7 bases to trimming and J lost 4 bases; unmatched junction nucleotides: 9. The length of the CDR3 is 14 residues.

CDR3 DNA: TGTGCCAGTAGCCTTTCCGCCGCAGGGAGTCCCTATGGCTACACCTTC. Protein: CASSLSAAGSPYGYTF. V is TRBV19 and J is TRBJ1-2, with D perhaps TRBD1 (5 bases). The ends were cut back, 6 bases at V and 4 bases at J, with 21 bases in the middle. Germline lookup yields CDR1 LNHDA and CDR2 SQIVND (reference sequence). This CDR3 has 16 residues.

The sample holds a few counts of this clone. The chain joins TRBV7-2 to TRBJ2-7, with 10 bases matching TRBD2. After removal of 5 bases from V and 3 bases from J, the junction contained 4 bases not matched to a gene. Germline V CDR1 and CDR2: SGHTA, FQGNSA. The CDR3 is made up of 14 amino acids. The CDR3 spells CASSRGLAIYEQYF. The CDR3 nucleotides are TGTGCCAGCAGCCGGGGACTAGCGATCTACGAGCAGTACTTC.

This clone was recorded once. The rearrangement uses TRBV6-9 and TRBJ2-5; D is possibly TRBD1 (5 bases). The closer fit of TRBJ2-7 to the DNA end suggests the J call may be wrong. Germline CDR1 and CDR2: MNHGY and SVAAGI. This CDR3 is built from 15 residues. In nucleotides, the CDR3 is TGTGCCAGCAGTTCTGGGGCCGTAGGGATCTACGAGCAGTACTTC. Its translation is CASSSGAVGIYEQYF.